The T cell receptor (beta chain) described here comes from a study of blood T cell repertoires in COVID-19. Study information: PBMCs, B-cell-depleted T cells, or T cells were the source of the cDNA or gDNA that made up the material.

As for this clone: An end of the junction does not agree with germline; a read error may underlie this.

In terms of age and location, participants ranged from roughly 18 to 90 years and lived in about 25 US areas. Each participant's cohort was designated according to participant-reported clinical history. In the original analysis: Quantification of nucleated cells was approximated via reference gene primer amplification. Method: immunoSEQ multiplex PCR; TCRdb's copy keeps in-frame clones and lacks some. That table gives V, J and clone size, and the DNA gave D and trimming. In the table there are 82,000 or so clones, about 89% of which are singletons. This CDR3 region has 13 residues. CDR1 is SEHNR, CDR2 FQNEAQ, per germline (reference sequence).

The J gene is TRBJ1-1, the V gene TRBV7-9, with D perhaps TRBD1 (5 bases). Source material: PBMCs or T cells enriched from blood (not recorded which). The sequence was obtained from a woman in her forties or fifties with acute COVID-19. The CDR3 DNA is TGTGCCAGCACCTTAACAGGGAACACTGAAGCTTTCTTT. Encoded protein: CASTLTGNTEAFF.